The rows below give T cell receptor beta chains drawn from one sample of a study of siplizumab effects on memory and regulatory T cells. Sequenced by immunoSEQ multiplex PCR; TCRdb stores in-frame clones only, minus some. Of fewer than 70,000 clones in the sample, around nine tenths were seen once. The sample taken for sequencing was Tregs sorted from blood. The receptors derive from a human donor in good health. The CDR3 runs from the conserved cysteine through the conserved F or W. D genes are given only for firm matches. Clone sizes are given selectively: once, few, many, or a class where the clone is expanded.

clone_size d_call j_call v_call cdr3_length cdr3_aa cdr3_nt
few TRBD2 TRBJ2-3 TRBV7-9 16 CASSLDLAVGTDTQYF TGTGCCAGCAGCTTGGACCTAGCGGTGGGCACAGATACGCAGTATTTT
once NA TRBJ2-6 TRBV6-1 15 CASTVQGSGANVLTF TGTGCCAGCACTGTACAGGGCTCTGGGGCCAACGTCCTGACTTTC
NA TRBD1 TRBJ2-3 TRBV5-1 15 CASSPTGLYTDTQYF TGCGCCAGCAGCCCGACAGGGCTATACACAGATACGCAGTATTTT
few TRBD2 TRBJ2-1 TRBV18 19 CASSPELGTSSGPYNEQFF TGTGCCAGCTCACCCGAACTTGGGACTAGCTCGGGACCCTACAATGAGCAGTTCTTC
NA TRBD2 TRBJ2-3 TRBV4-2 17 CASSQSSGRGRKDTQYF TGTGCCAGCAGCCAATCCAGCGGGAGGGGTCGTAAAGATACGCAGTATTTT
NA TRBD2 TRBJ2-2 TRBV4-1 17 CASSKMGLAESTGELFF TGCGCCAGCAGCAAAATGGGACTAGCGGAGTCCACCGGGGAGCTGTTTTTT
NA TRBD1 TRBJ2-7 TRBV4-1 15 CASSRGTGGTYEQYF TGCGCCAGCAGCCGGGGGACAGGGGGTACCTACGAGCAGTACTTC
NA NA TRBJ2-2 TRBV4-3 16 CASSQDSGANTGELFF TGCGCCAGCAGCCAAGATTCAGGAGCGAACACCGGGGAGCTGTTTTTT
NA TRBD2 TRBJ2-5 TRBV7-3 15 CASSLTSGKWETQYF TGTGCCAGCAGCTTAACTAGCGGGAAATGGGAGACCCAGTACTTC
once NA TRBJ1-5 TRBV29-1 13 CSVQGEGNQPQHF TGCAGCGTGCAGGGAGAGGGCAATCAGCCCCAGCATTTT
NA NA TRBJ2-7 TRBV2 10 CASSLGEQYF TGTGCCAGCTCGCTGGGCGAGCAGTACTTC
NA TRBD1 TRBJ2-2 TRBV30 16 CAWSPTWDRNTGELFF TGTGCCTGGAGTCCAACGTGGGACAGGAACACCGGGGAGCTGTTTTTT
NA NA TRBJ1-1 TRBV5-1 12 CASSLTVEEAFF TGCGCCAGCAGCTTGACGGTAGAAGAAGCTTTCTTT
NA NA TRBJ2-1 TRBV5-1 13 CASSLALDNEQFF TGCGCCAGCAGCTTGGCACTCGACAATGAGCAGTTCTTC
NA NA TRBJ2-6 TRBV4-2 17 CASSPRSRDPGANVLTF TGTGCCAGCAGCCCCCGCTCCAGGGACCCTGGGGCCAACGTCCTGACTTTC
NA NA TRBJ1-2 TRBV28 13 CASRPPRLGGYTF TGTGCCAGCAGGCCTCCAAGGCTGGGTGGCTACACCTTC
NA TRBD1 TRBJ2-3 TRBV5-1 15 CASSRDRGETDTQYF TGCGCCAGCAGCAGGGACAGGGGTGAGACAGATACGCAGTATTTT
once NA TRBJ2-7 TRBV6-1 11 CASSRRVWQYF TGTGCCAGCAGCCGCAGGGTGTGGCAGTACTTC
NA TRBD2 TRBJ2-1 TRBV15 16 CATSRDLGLAGGEQFF TGTGCCACCAGCAGAGATCTGGGACTAGCGGGAGGTGAGCAGTTCTTC